This is a list of T cell receptor beta chains from one sample in a study of blood T cell repertoires in COVID-19. Method: immunoSEQ multiplex PCR; TCRdb's copy keeps in-frame clones and lacks some. The sample has about 300,000 clones; over 85% are singletons. Input material: peripheral blood. The source of these receptors is a woman aged 25 to 45 with COVID-19, enrolled during active disease. The CDR3 runs from the conserved cysteine through the conserved F or W. The D gene is left open where the match is weak. A clone size is listed for some rows: how often the clone was seen (once, few, many), or a class if it is expanded.

15	TRBV30	once	TRBD1	TRBJ1-4	CAWNQWDREKKKLFF	TGTGCCTGGAACCAATGGGACAGGGAGAAGAAAAAACTGTTTTTT
15	TRBV29-1	.	.	TRBJ2-5	CSVEGLGAHQETQYF	TGCAGCGTTGAAGGCTTGGGGGCGCACCAAGAGACCCAGTACTTC
18	TRBV19	.	TRBD1	TRBJ1-4	CASSQAGQGIYANEKLFF	TGTGCCAGTAGTCAGGCGGGACAGGGAATATATGCTAATGAAAAACTGTTTTTT
13	TRBV7-2	.	.	TRBJ2-7	CASSYGGVYEQYF	TGTGCCAGCAGCTACGGTGGTGTATACGAGCAGTACTTC
13	TRBV19	.	.	TRBJ1-2	CASSINSPYGYTF	TGTGCCAGTAGTATCAACAGTCCATATGGCTACACCTTC
14	TRBV5-1	.	.	TRBJ1-4	CASRGHPTNEKLFF	TGCGCCAGCAGGGGACACCCAACTAATGAAAAACTGTTTTTT
14	TRBV6-5	.	TRBD1	TRBJ2-2	CASSWSRGSGELFF	TGTGCCAGCAGTTGGTCCAGGGGGTCCGGGGAGCTGTTTTTT
15	TRBV5-4	.	TRBD1	TRBJ1-2	CASSKGPGTDYGYTF	TGTGCCAGCAGCAAAGGACCTGGGACAGACTATGGCTACACCTTC
16	TRBV30	.	TRBD1	TRBJ2-6	CAWTPQGVSGANVLTF	TGTGCCTGGACCCCCCAGGGGGTCTCTGGGGCCAACGTCCTGACTTTC
14	TRBV2	.	TRBD1	TRBJ1-2	CASNNRGRRYGYTF	TGTGCCAGCAACAACAGGGGGCGTCGGTATGGCTACACCTTC
14	TRBV2	.	TRBD1	TRBJ1-5	CASSRQGINQPQHF	TGTGCCAGCAGCCGACAGGGGATAAATCAGCCCCAGCATTTT
16	TRBV11-3	.	TRBD2	TRBJ2-2	CASSRTSGGNTGELFF	TGTGCCAGCAGTCGGACTAGCGGGGGGAACACCGGGGAGCTGTTTTTT
14	TRBV7-9	.	TRBD1	TRBJ2-5	CASSFGTAVDTQYF	TGTGCCAGCAGCTTCGGGACAGCTGTAGACACCCAGTACTTC
14	TRBV19	.	.	TRBJ1-1	CASRWQGGNTEAFF	TGTGCCAGTAGATGGCAGGGAGGGAACACTGAAGCTTTCTTT
15	TRBV7-2	.	TRBD2	TRBJ2-3	CASSLQRGIGNTQYF	TGTGCCAGCAGCTTACAGCGGGGGATTGGTAATACGCAGTATTTT
11	TRBV6-5	.	.	TRBJ1-4	CASSDEGKLFF	TGTGCCAGCAGCGATGAGGGAAAACTGTTTTTT
19	TRBV19	.	.	TRBJ1-6	CASSIYREIHRSYNSPLHF	TGTGCCAGTAGTATATATCGAGAAATCCACCGCTCCTATAATTCACCCCTCCACTTT
15	TRBV5-1	.	TRBD2	TRBJ2-7	CASSPGRGLSYEQYF	TGCGCCAGCAGCCCAGGGAGGGGCCTTTCCTACGAGCAGTACTTC
15	TRBV6-1	once	.	TRBJ1-2	CASSESRGYGYGYTF	TGTGCCAGCAGTGAGTCCAGGGGCTATGGCTATGGCTACACCTTC
16	TRBV9	.	.	TRBJ1-6	CASSAMGAPTNSPLHF	TGTGCCAGCAGCGCCATGGGGGCTCCAACCAATTCACCCCTCCACTTT
15	TRBV7-2	.	TRBD1	TRBJ2-2	CASSLRDRAAGELFF	TGTGCCAGCAGCTTAAGGGACAGGGCGGCCGGGGAGCTGTTTTTT
14	TRBV7-3	.	.	TRBJ2-7	CASSYGGDSYEQYF	TGTGCCAGCAGCTACGGGGGAGACTCCTACGAGCAGTACTTC
14	TRBV5-1	.	.	TRBJ1-1	CASSPVGGRTEAFF	TGCGCCAGCAGCCCGGTGGGGGGTAGGACTGAAGCTTTCTTT
14	TRBV3-1/TRBV3-2	.	TRBD2	TRBJ2-7	CASSQAWGGYEQYF	TGTGCCAGCAGCCAAGCTTGGGGGGGCTACGAGCAGTACTTC
15	TRBV6-5	.	.	TRBJ1-2	CASRAPGQGGGGYTF	TGTGCCAGCAGAGCTCCGGGACAAGGGGGGGGTGGCTACACCTTC
17	TRBV11-3	once	TRBD1	TRBJ1-1	CASSLGQGVRMNTEAFF	TGTGCCAGCAGCTTAGGACAGGGAGTACGCATGAACACTGAAGCTTTCTTT
15	TRBV5-6	once	TRBD1	TRBJ2-6	CASSVTGEGANVLTF	TGTGCCAGCAGCGTGACAGGGGAAGGGGCCAACGTCCTGACTTTC
15	TRBV11-3	.	.	TRBJ2-6	CASSPTGYLSNVLTF	TGTGCCAGCAGCCCTACAGGGTACCTAAGCAACGTCCTGACTTTC
13	TRBV2	.	.	TRBJ2-1	CASSGLSYNEQFF	TGTGCCAGCAGTGGGCTCTCCTACAATGAGCAGTTCTTC
17	TRBV27	.	TRBD1	TRBJ2-2	CASSSPPGTGITGELFF	TGTGCCAGCAGTTCTCCCCCCGGGACAGGTATTACCGGGGAGCTGTTTTTT
13	TRBV5-1	.	.	TRBJ1-2	CASSPTGNYGYTF	TGCGCCAGCAGCCCTACAGGGAACTATGGCTACACCTTC
18	TRBV4-1	few	.	TRBJ1-4	CASSQEPRGGFAVEKLFF	TGCGCCAGCAGCCAAGAGCCCCGGGGGGGATTCGCCGTCGAAAAACTGTTTTTT
16	TRBV11-2	.	TRBD2	TRBJ2-5	CASSFGLAGRQETQYF	TGTGCCAGCAGCTTCGGACTAGCGGGGCGGCAAGAGACCCAGTACTTC
15	TRBV5-1	.	TRBD2	TRBJ2-7	CASSPWTSGSYEQYF	TGCGCCAGCAGCCCATGGACTAGCGGGTCCTACGAGCAGTACTTC
11	TRBV5-4	.	.	TRBJ1-2	CASSSVNGYTF	TGTGCCAGCAGCTCAGTAAATGGCTACACCTTC
15	TRBV18	.	TRBD2	TRBJ2-3	CASSPRTSGTDTQYF	TGTGCCAGCTCACCTCGGACTAGCGGTACAGATACGCAGTATTTT
16	TRBV7-9	.	TRBD2	TRBJ2-1	CASSFPTSGGNNEQFF	TGTGCCAGCAGCTTTCCGACTAGCGGGGGGAACAATGAGCAGTTCTTC
14	TRBV5-1	once	.	TRBJ2-5	CASSLGAGQETQYF	TGCGCCAGCAGCTTGGGTGCAGGGCAAGAGACCCAGTACTTC